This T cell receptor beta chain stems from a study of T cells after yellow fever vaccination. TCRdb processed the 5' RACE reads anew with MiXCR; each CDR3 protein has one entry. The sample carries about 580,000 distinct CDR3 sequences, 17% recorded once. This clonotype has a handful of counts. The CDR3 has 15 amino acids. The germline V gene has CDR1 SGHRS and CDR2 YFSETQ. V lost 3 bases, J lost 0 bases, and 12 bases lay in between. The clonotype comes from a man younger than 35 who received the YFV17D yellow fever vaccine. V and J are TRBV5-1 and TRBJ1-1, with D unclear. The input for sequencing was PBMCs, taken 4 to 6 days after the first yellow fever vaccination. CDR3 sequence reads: CASSSMTGLNTEAFF. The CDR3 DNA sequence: TGCGCCAGCAGCTCCATGACGGGGTTGAACACTGAAGCTTTCTTT.